A single sample gave rise to the 12 T cell receptor beta chains below, sequenced in a study of blood T cells in healthy people across ages. Primers used in a second PCR of roughly 6 to 12 cycles were a sample-barcoded 5' primer and a J-beta primer mix. TCRdb re-derived calls from the 5' RACE reads in MiXCR, one entry per CDR3 protein. The sample shows hundreds of thousands of distinct CDR3 sequences, 29% of them seen only once. Sequencing input: blood. The source of these receptors is a woman aged 80 or older in good health.

This clonotype was seen a single time. The CDR3 DNA reads as TGTGCCAGCAGCGCGGGGGGGAATGGGAACACTGAAGCTTTCTTT. Protein sequence: CASSAGGNGNTEAFF. The chain is built from TRBV9 and TRBJ1-1, with TRBD1 as a possible D gene (5 bases). This CDR3 comprises 15 residues. Trimming removed 3 bases from V and 1 base from J, with 13 bases in between. Germline CDR1 and CDR2: SGDLS and YYNGEE.

The chain carries TRBV11-3 and TRBJ2-1; D gene ambiguous. The J call may be wrong; the DNA end is better matched by TRBJ2-7. Per germline, CDR1 SGHNT and CDR2 YENEEA. This CDR3 spans 17 amino acids. The CDR3: CASSPIITGRLYNEQYF. CDR3 DNA sequence: TGTGCCAGCAGCCCCATCATCACGGGTCGCTTATACAATGAGCAGTACTTC.

This clonotype has more than one count but fewer than ten. This chain uses TRBV6-1 with TRBJ1-1; D is uncertain. The CDR3 has 15 residues. From germline, CDR1 is MNHNS and CDR2 SASEGT. Trimming left V 3 bases short and J 6 bases short, with 17 bases between. The CDR3 DNA follows: TGTGCCAGCAGTGATCAGTACGGCCGCCTCGCTGAAGCTTTCTTT. As protein: CASSDQYGRLAEAFF.

This chain connects TRBV25-1 to TRBJ1-5, with TRBD1 as a possible D gene (5 bases). This CDR3 has 18 amino acids. Germline V CDR1 and CDR2: MGHDK, SYGVNS. V lost 8 bases and J lost 3, with 26 bases in between. CDR3 protein: CASLTPPGTRGLNQPQHF. The CDR3 DNA reads as TGTGCCAGCCTGACACCTCCAGGGACGCGGGGCCTCAATCAGCCCCAGCATTTT.

This clonotype has a count of ten or more. The chain links TRBV7-2 to TRBJ2-3, with no clear D. V lost 1 base and J lost 0, with 8 bases in between. From germline, CDR1 is SGHTA and CDR2 FQGNSA. The CDR3 has 15 residues. This CDR3 is CASSLDWQSTDTQYF. The DNA of the CDR3 is TGTGCCAGCAGCTTAGATTGGCAGAGCACAGATACGCAGTATTTT.

V and J are TRBV6-6 and TRBJ2-3; D remains unclear. Deletions cut 0 bases from V and 7 bases from J, with 5 bases between. CDR1 is MNHNY, CDR2 SVGAGI, per germline (reference sequence). The CDR3 spans 12 residues. Here the CDR3 DNA reads TGTGCCAGCAGTTACTCCCTGAATACGCAGTATTTT. This sequence encodes CASSYSLNTQYF.

The chain combines TRBV9 with TRBJ2-4; 7 bases map to TRBD1. The better agreement between TRBJ2-7 and the DNA end casts doubt on the J call. CDR3 length equals 15 residues. The V gene's germline CDR1 is SGDLS and CDR2 YYNGEE. The CDR3 DNA reads TGTGCCAGCAGCCCCTCCGGACAGGTGTTCTACGAGCAGTACGTC. It encodes CASSPSGQVFYEQYV.

The chain recombines TRBV5-1 with TRBJ2-5, with D maybe TRBD1 (6 bases). The CDR3 spans 15 residues. CDR1 is SGHRS, CDR2 YFSETQ, per germline. V shed 4 bases and J shed 5 bases, with 18 bases lying between them. The CDR3 DNA reads TGCGCCAGCAGCGAGGCACAGGGCCCCAGGGAGACCCAGTACTTC. This sequence encodes CASSEAQGPRETQYF.

This clonotype has only one observation. A much larger clone lies a single base off, so this may be a read error. This chain links TRBV5-1 with TRBJ1-2; no definite D call. The CDR3 totals 14 residues. Germline-derived CDR1 and CDR2 are SGHRS and YFSETQ. The CDR3 DNA is TGCGCCGGCAGCTTTAGTTTAGCTAACTATGGCTACACCTTC. This codes for CAGSFSLANYGYTF.

This clonotype was seen many times. The chain joins TRBV6-1 to TRBJ2-7, with TRBD2 matching 7 bases. After removal of 1 base from V and 5 bases from J, the junction contained 8 bases not matched to a gene. CDR1 is MNHNS, CDR2 SASEGT, per germline. The CDR3 is 15 residues long. DNA for the CDR3: TGTGCCAGCAGTGAAGTGGGAACGGGGGGAAACGAGCAGTACTTC. The encoded protein is CASSEVGTGGNEQYF.

This clonotype was observed at least ten times. The CDR3 bases are TGTGCCAGCAGTACAGCATGGGGTAACCAATTCACAGATACGCAGTATTTT. It yields the protein CASSTAWGNQFTDTQYF. The rearrangement uses TRBV6-6 and TRBJ2-3, with D uncertain. The germline V and J ends were trimmed by 5 bases and 2 bases, with 20 bases remaining between them. Germline CDR1 reads MNHNY; CDR2 reads SVGAGI (reference sequence). This CDR3 is built from 17 residues.

This clonotype was picked up many times. This rearrangement joins TRBV7-2 to TRBJ2-5; TRBD2 agrees at 12 bases. The V gene's germline CDR1 is SGHTA and CDR2 FQGNSA. Germline trimming cut 5 bases from V and 4 bases from J; bases unmatched to any gene: 8. The CDR3 is 16 residues long. CDR3 residues: CASSRPGLAGSETQYF. In DNA, the CDR3 is TGTGCCAGCAGCCGACCCGGACTAGCGGGGTCAGAGACCCAGTACTTC.